This TCR beta chain was captured in a study of CD8 T cells in Susac syndrome. Reverse transcription used roughly 0.5 to 1 ug RNA and random hexamers. One entry per CDR3 protein, called by TCRdb with MiXCR from the immunoSEQ multiplex PCR reads. The sample has fewer than 350,000 distinct CDR3 sequences; 65% to 90% are singletons. The TCR was taken from a human donor with multiple sclerosis. Sequenced: CD8+ T cells from PBMCs.

As DNA, the CDR3 is TGTGCCAGCTCATCCGGGACAGGCCACCAAGAGACCCAGTACTTC. Amino acid sequence: CASSSGTGHQETQYF. This sequence joins TRBV18 and TRBJ2-5; TRBD1 matches 8 bases. V lost 5 bases and J lost 0; bases outside the gene matches: 5. CDR1 and CDR2 (germline): KGHSH, LQKENI. CDR3 length: 15 residues.